The TCR beta chain described here comes from a study of blood T cell repertoires in COVID-19 (dated by TCRdb to the early 2020s). Background on the whole study: Samples from collaborators originated in the United States, Italy and Spain and spanned both the acute and convalescent phases of COVID-19. Sample metadata almost always included a de-identified subject ID, COVID-19 status, age in years and sex. Subjects who had been exposed to COVID-19, were actively infected with it, or had recovered from it provided the deeply sampled blood TCRbeta repertoires that made up the dataset. The samples were drawn from the first 160 participants of the ongoing ImmuneRACE study and from under 1,500 subjects provided by 6 global collaborators. The repertoires were released in a freely available public database meant as a resource for research on the immune response to SARS-CoV-2. Where HLA class I and class II types were available, the types were taken from metadata supplied by the sample provider, not from assay-based typing. The prospective study material was composed of cDNA or gDNA derived from T cells, B-cell-depleted T cells, or PBMCs.

Paper-wide results and their limitations: The quantity of clinical and demographic metadata differed by source and by participant and was supplied without curation.

Participants in the prospective study were aged roughly 18 to 100 years, lived in 20 to 25 United States geographic areas, and enrolled through a virtual design. In the prospective study, cohorts were assigned on the basis of participant-reported clinical history obtained from a screening survey and a study questionnaire. In the prospective study, whole blood, serum and a nasopharyngeal or oropharyngeal swab were collected from each participant by mobile phlebotomists. Over an approximately two-month period, participants in the prospective study had the option of providing additional blood draws and questionnaires. Before DNA extraction, blood samples from the prospective study were shipped at room temperature or frozen. As regards this clone: It lacks a known antigen. No base-level quality is on record; no much larger clone is a single base apart.

The immunoSEQ Assay, a bias-controlled multiplex PCR, was used to amplify TCRbeta CDR3 regions from genomic DNA. For the original study's pipeline: Within the assay, amplification of reference gene primers was used to estimate how many nucleated cells each sample contained. To quantify the absolute abundance of each unique TCRbeta CDR3 rearrangement, sequence reads were collapsed and filtered. For each sample, productive Simpson clonality was calculated as the square root of Simpson's diversity index across productive rearrangements. This is the immuneACCESS table as TCRdb keeps it, with only in-frame sequences that have V and J called. A part of the clones is gone; compared with another copy, unresolved V genes explain less than half, and the rest is unexplained. That table furnishes V, J and clone size, whereas the DNA furnished D and trimming. The sample table holds more than 250,000 clones, of which 70% to 90% were seen once. The ten largest make up 0.95% to 1.5% of the sample.

The germline V gene encodes CDR1 MNHEY and CDR2 SMNVEV (reference sequence). The V end loses 2 bases and the J end loses 6 bases, and a stretch of 8 bases separates them. From cysteine to phenylalanine, the CDR3 is 13 amino acids long. Only CDR3 DNA remains: 39 bases, in frame from the first base. The clonotype comes from a woman aged 40 to 55 with acute COVID-19. The sample consisted of PBMCs or T cells enriched from blood (not recorded which). The chain is encoded by TRBV27 joined to TRBJ1-5; 5 matching bases give a weak D call of TRBD1. The nucleotides are TGTGCCAGCAGTTTAGGGGGAGGTCAGCCCCAGCATTTT. It encodes CASSLGGGQPQHF.